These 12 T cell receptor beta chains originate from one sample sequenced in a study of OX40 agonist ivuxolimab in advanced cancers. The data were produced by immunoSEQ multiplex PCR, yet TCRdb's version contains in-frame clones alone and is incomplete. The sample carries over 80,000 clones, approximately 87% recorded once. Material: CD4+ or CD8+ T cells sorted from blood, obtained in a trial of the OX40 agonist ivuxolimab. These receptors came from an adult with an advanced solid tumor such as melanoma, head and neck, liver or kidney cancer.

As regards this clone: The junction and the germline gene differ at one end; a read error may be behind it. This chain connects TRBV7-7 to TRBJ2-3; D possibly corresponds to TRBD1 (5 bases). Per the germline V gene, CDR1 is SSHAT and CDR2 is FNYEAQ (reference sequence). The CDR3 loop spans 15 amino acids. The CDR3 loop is CASSQGTGSSDTQYF. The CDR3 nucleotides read TGTGCTAGCAGCCAGGGAACGGGTTCGTCAGATACGCAGTATTTT.

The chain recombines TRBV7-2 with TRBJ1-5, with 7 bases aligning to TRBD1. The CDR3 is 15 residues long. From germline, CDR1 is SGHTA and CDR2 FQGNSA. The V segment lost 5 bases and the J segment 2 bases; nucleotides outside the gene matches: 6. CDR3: CASSLQTGGNQPQHF. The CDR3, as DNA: TGTGCCAGCAGCCTCCAAACAGGGGGCAATCAGCCCCAGCATTTT.

The CDR3 loop reads CASSLGGQGADYGYTF. In DNA form, the CDR3 reads TGTGCCAGCAGCTTGGGGGGACAGGGAGCGGACTATGGCTACACCTTC. The chain has TRBV5-4 and TRBJ1-2; 9 bases are shared with TRBD1. With 0 bases clipped from V and 3 bases from J, the junction kept 6 bases outside the gene matches. CDR1 and CDR2 from the germline V gene are SGHNT and YYREEE (reference sequence). This CDR3 spans 16 amino acids. Full variable domain (missing parts from reference TRBV5-4 and TRBJ1-2): ETGVTQSPTHLIKTRGQQVTLRCSSQSGHNTVSWYQQALGQGPQFIFQYYREEENGRGNFPPRFSGLQFPNYSSELNVNALELDDSALYLCASSLGGQGADYGYTFGSGTRLTVV.

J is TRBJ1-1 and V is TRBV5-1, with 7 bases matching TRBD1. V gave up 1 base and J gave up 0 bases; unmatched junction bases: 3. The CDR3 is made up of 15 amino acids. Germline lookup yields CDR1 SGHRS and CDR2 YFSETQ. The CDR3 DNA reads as TGCGCCAGCAGCTTGTTGGGACAGATGAACACTGAAGCTTTCTTT. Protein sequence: CASSLLGQMNTEAFF.

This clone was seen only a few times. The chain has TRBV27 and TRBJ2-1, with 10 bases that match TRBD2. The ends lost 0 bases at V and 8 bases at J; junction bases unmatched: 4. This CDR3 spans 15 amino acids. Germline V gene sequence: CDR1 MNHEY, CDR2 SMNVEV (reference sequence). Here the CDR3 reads CASSLSPSGRDEQFF. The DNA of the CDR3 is TGTGCCAGCAGTTTATCCCCTAGCGGGAGAGATGAGCAGTTCTTC.

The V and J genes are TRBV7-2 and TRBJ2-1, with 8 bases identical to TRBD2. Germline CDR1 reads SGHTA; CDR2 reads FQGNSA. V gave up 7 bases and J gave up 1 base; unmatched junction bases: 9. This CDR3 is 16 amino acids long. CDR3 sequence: CASTHTGGVSYNEQFF. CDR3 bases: TGTGCCAGCACTCATACGGGGGGGGTATCCTACAATGAGCAGTTCTTC.

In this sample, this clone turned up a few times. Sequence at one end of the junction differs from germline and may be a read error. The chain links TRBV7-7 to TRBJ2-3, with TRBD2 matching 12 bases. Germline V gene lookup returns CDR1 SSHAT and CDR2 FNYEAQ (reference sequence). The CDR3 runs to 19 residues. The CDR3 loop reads CASSSWRLAGGPSTDTQYF. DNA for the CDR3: TGTGCTAGCAGCTCCTGGCGCCTAGCGGGAGGGCCGAGCACAGATACGCAGTATTTT.

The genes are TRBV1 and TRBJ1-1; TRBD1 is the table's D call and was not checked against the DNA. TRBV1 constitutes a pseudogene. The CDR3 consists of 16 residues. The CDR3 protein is CTSSQTTVTDYTEAFF. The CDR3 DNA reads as TGCACCAGCAGCCAGACGACGGTGACAGACTACACTGAAGCTTTCTTT.

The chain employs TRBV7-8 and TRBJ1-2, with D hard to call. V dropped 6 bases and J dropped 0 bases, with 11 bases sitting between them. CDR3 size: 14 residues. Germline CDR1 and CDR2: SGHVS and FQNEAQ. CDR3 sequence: CASRRLPTNYGYTF. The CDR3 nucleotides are TGTGCCAGCAGAAGGCTCCCAACTAACTATGGCTACACCTTC.

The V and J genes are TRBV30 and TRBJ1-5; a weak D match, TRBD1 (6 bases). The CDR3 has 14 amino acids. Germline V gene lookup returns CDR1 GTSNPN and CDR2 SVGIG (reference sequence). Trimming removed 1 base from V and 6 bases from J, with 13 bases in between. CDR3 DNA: TGTGCCTGGAGTGGGGGGCACCCTCGTCAGCCCCAGCATTTT. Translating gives CAWSGGHPRQPQHF.

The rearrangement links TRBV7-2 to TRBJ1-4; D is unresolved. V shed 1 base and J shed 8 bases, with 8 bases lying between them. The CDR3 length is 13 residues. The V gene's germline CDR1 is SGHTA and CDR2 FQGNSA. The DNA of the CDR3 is TGTGCCAGCAGCTTAGTGAGGAGGGAAAAACTGTTTTTT. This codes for CASSLVRREKLFF.

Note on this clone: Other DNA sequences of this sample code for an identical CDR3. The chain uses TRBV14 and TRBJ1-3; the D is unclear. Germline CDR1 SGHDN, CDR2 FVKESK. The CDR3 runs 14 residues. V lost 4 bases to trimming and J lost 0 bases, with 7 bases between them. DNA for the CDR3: TGTGCCAGCAGCCGGGATTACTCTGGAAACACCATATATTTT. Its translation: CASSRDYSGNTIYF.